The 14 T cell receptor beta chains reported below all come from one sample, sequenced in a study of blood T cell repertoires in COVID-19. The table came from immunoSEQ multiplex PCR; TCRdb's copy has only in-frame clones and leaves some out. This repertoire shows roughly 300,000 clones, 85% found once; its top ten account for approximately 12%. The sample taken for sequencing was peripheral blood. These receptors came from a human donor in a cohort sampled during active COVID-19.

The chain recombines TRBV2 with TRBJ2-1; 12 bases map to TRBD2. Germline V gene sequence: CDR1 SNHLY, CDR2 FYNNEI. The CDR3 contains 14 residues. V was pared by 8 bases and J by 7 bases, with 6 bases of the junction left unmatched. The CDR3 loop is CASPGLAGLNEQFF. CDR3 DNA sequence: TGTGCCAGCCCTGGACTAGCGGGGCTGAATGAGCAGTTCTTC.

The chain recombines TRBV5-4 with TRBJ1-4; tentatively, D is TRBD1 (5 bases). There are 13 residues in the CDR3. Germline CDR1 is SGHNT and CDR2 is YYREEE (reference sequence). The V end lost 0 bases, the J end lost 8 bases, and 8 bases lay between the germline ends. The CDR3 region is CASSLAGGEKLFF. CDR3 coding DNA: TGTGCCAGCAGCTTGGCCGGGGGAGAAAAACTGTTTTTT.

The rearrangement joins TRBV6-5 to TRBJ1-6; TRBD1 matches at 7 bases. This CDR3 comprises 15 residues. In germline, CDR1 is MNHEY, CDR2 SVGAGI. V gave up 2 bases and J gave up 9 bases; unmatched junction bases: 7. The CDR3, as DNA: TGTGCCAGCAGTTACGAGAACAGGGGAAGTTCACCCCTCCACTTT. It is translated as CASSYENRGSSPLHF.

In this sample, this clone turned up a few times. The chain combines TRBV28 with TRBJ2-3; a weak D match, TRBD1 (6 bases). The germline V gene encodes CDR1 MDHEN and CDR2 SYDVKM. The CDR3 length is 15 residues. The V and J ends lost 3 bases and 4 bases respectively, with 14 bases between them. The CDR3 DNA reads as TGTGCCAGCAGTTTGCCAGGGGTTGGAGCAGATACGCAGTATTTT. It yields the protein CASSLPGVGADTQYF.

The chain is built from TRBV9 and TRBJ2-5, with D maybe TRBD2 (5 bases). The length of the CDR3 is 14 residues. V gave up 4 bases and J gave up 2 bases, with 12 bases separating them. The V gene's germline CDR1 is SGDLS and CDR2 YYNGEE. CDR3 nucleotide sequence: TGTGCCAGCAGCCCGGGGTCCCAGCAAGAGACCCAGTACTTC. Translating gives CASSPGSQQETQYF.

The rearrangement links TRBV6-5 to TRBJ2-3; 8 positions agree with TRBD1. The CDR3 spans 14 residues. From germline, CDR1 is MNHEY and CDR2 SVGAGI. With V trimmed by 9 bases and J by 2 bases, 7 bases remained unmatched. CDR3 in amino acids: CASQTGEDTDTQYF. The CDR3 region has the DNA TGTGCCAGTCAGACAGGGGAGGACACAGATACGCAGTATTTT.

The sample holds a few counts of this clone. The chain has TRBV24-1 and TRBJ2-3; possible D gene TRBD2, 5 bases. CDR1 KGHDR and CDR2 SFDVKD come from the germline V gene. The V end was cut by 4 bases, the J end by 6 bases, with 13 bases between. The CDR3 totals 14 residues. The CDR3 is CATSDTQRGDTQYF. In DNA, the CDR3 is TGTGCCACCAGTGACACACAGAGAGGGGATACGCAGTATTTT.

The V gene is TRBV6-4, the J gene TRBJ2-2; 12 bases line up with TRBD2. Looked up from germline, CDR1 is MRHNA and CDR2 is SNTAGT. The CDR3 contains 15 residues. The J segment lost 10 bases and the V segment lost 3 bases, leaving 6 bases of the junction unmatched. This CDR3 reads CASSERLAGEAELFF. The CDR3 nucleotides are TGTGCCAGCAGTGAAAGACTAGCGGGAGAGGCGGAGCTGTTTTTT.

This chain connects TRBV7-2 to TRBJ1-6; D ambiguous. Trimming took off 3 bases at V and 8 bases at J, with 8 bases between the two ends. The CDR3 sequence is 13 residues long. The V gene's germline CDR1 is SGHTA and CDR2 FQGNSA. CDR3 amino acids: CASSLRRDSPLHF. The CDR3 bases are TGTGCCAGCAGCTTGAGGCGGGATTCACCCCTCCACTTT.

The gene calls are TRBV6-5 and TRBJ1-3; TRBD1 matches 7 bases. The CDR3 is made up of 16 amino acids. With 0 bases clipped from V and 2 bases from J, the junction kept 4 bases outside the gene matches. Per the germline V gene, CDR1 is MNHEY and CDR2 is SVGAGI. CDR3 amino acids: CASSYSTQGAGNTIYF. The CDR3 DNA follows: TGTGCCAGCAGTTACTCGACCCAGGGGGCTGGAAACACCATATATTTT.

The chain has TRBV28 and TRBJ1-1; D is unclear. This CDR3 contains 11 residues. CDR1 MDHEN and CDR2 SYDVKM come from the germline V gene. V shed 4 bases and J shed 2 bases, with 2 bases lying between them. CDR3 in amino acids: CASSSNTEAFF. Written as DNA, the CDR3 is TGTGCCAGCAGTTCTAACACTGAAGCTTTCTTT. Full variable domain (missing parts from reference TRBV28 and TRBJ1-1): DVKVTQSSRYLVKRTGEKVFLECVQDMDHENMFWYRQDPGLGLRLIYFSYDVKMKEKGDIPEGYSVSREKKERFSLILESASTNQTSMYLCASSSNTEAFFGQGTRLTVV.

The CDR3 protein is CASRRESGGELFF. The CDR3 DNA sequence: TGCGCCAGCAGGCGGGAGAGTGGTGGGGAGCTGTTTTTT. This chain joins TRBV5-1 and TRBJ2-2; TRBD2 agrees at 7 bases. The trim removed 5 bases at V and 8 bases at J, leaving 6 bases unmatched. There are 13 residues in the CDR3. CDR1 and CDR2 from the germline V gene are SGHRS and YFSETQ.

The chain combines TRBV7-2 with TRBJ2-2; the match to TRBD2 covers 12 bases. CDR1 and CDR2 from the germline V gene are SGHTA and FQGNSA. The CDR3 contains 17 residues. V gave up 1 base and J gave up 6 bases; unmatched junction bases: 6. Written as DNA, the CDR3 is TGTGCCAGCAGCTTAGTAGGTCTAGCGGGAGGGTCCGGGGAGCTGTTTTTT. It is translated as CASSLVGLAGGSGELFF.

The V call is TRBV4-1, the J call TRBJ1-5; the D is unclear. Trimming took off 0 bases at V and 5 bases at J, with 14 bases between the two ends. The CDR3 covers 16 residues. Looked up from germline, CDR1 is MGHRA and CDR2 is YSYEKL. This CDR3 reads CASSQDGEGGYQPQHF. The CDR3 DNA sequence: TGCGCCAGCAGCCAAGATGGGGAGGGAGGGTATCAGCCCCAGCATTTT.